Here is one T cell receptor (beta chain) with its context. Germline assignment: CDR1 LNHDA and CDR2 SQIVND (reference sequence). The CDR3 sequence is 16 residues long. V was clipped by 5 bases and J by 6 bases; unmatched bases: 13. The sample is drawn from a study of blood T cell repertoires in COVID-19. In the study overall: The United States, Italy and Spain supplied acute and convalescent COVID-19 samples. T cells, B-cell-depleted T cells, or PBMCs supplied cDNA or gDNA.

Authors' methods: The authors estimated nucleated cell counts from reference gene primer amplification. Profiled with immunoSEQ multiplex PCR; TCRdb holds only in-frame clones, not every one. The V and J calls and clone size are taken from that table; D and trimming were inferred from the DNA. The data show under 350,000 clones, around 90% seen once. The rearrangement links TRBV19 to TRBJ1-5; 7 bases are shared with TRBD1. This sequence was found in a man between 65 and 80 years old with acute or convalescent COVID-19. The sequencing input was peripheral blood. Written as DNA, the CDR3 is TGTGCCAGTAGTCCTAGGACAGGACCTACCCTTCAGCCCCAGCATTTT. It yields the protein CASSPRTGPTLQPQHF.